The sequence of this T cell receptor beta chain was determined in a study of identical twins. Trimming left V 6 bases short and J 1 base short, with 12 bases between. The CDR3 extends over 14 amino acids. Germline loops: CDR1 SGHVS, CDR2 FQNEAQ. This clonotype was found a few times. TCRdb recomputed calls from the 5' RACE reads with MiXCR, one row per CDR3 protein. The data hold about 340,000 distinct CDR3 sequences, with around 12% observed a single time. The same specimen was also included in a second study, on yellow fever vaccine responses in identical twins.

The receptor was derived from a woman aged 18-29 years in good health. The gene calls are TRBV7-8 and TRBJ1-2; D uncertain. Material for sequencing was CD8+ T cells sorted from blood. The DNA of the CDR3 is TGTGCCAGCAGACCATTCCTCCTTAACTATGGCTACACCTTC. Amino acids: CASRPFLLNYGYTF.